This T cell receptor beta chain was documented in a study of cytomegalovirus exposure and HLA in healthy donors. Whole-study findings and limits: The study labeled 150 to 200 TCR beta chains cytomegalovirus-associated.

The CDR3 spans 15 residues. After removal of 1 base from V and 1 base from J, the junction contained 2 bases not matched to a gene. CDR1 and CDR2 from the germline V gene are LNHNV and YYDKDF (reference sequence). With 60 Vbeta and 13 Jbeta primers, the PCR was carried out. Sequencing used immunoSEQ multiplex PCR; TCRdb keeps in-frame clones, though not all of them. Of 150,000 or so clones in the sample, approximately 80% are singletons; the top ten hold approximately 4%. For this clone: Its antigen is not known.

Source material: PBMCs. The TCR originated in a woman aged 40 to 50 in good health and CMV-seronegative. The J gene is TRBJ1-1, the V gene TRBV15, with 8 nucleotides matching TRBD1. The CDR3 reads CATSRAGQGNTEAFF. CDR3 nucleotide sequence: TGTGCCACCAGCAGAGCCGGACAGGGGAACACTGAAGCTTTCTTT.